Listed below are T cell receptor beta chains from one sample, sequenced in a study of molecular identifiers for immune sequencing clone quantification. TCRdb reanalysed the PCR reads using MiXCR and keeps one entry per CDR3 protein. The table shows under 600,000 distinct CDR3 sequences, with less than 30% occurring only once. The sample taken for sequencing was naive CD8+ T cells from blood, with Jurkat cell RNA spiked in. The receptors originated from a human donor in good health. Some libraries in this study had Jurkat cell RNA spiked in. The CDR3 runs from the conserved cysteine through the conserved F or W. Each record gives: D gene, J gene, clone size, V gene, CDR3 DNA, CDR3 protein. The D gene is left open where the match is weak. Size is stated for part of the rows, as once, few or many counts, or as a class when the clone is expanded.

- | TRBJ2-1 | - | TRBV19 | TGTGCCACCAAGAACCGGGCCGCCGGTGAGCAGTTCTTC | CATKNRAAGEQFF
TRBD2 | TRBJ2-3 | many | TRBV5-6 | TGTGCCAGCACCCAATTCGGACTAGCGGGACCCACAGATACGCAGTATTTT | CASTQFGLAGPTDTQYF
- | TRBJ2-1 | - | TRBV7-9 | TGTGCCAGCAGCTCCGACCAGGGCGACAATGAGCAGTTCTTC | CASSSDQGDNEQFF
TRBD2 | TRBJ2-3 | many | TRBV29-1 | TGCAGCGTTGTCAGCGGGAGGACAAATACGCAGTATTTT | CSVVSGRTNTQYF
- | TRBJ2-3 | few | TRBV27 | TGTGCCAGCAAGATTGGGCACACGCAGTATTTT | CASKIGHTQYF
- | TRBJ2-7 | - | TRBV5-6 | TGTGTCAGCAGCTTGGTAAGCAGATCCTACGAGCAGTACTTC | CVSSLVSRSYEQYF
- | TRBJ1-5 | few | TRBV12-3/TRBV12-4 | TGTGCCAGCAGTTTAGGGGCCCTGGGCCAGCCCCAGCATTTT | CASSLGALGQPQHF
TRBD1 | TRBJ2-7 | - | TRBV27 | TGTGCCAGCAGTTCAACCGGTGGACAGGGACTCTACGAGCAGTACTTC | CASSSTGGQGLYEQYF
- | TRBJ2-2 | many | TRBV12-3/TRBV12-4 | TGTGCCAGCAGTGACGGGAACACCGGGGAGCTGTTTTTT | CASSDGNTGELFF
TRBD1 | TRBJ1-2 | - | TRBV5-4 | TGTGCCAGCCTGTGGCAGGGGGCTTCGAATGGCTACACCTTC | CASLWQGASNGYTF
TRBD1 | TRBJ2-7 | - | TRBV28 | TGTGCCAGCAGTCAAAGGACAGGGGCGCTCGATGACGAGCGGTACTTC | CASSQRTGALDDERYF
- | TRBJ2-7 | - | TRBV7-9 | TGTGCCAGCCGCTCCGGCGGTCGATACGCGCAGTACTTC | CASRSGGRYAQYF